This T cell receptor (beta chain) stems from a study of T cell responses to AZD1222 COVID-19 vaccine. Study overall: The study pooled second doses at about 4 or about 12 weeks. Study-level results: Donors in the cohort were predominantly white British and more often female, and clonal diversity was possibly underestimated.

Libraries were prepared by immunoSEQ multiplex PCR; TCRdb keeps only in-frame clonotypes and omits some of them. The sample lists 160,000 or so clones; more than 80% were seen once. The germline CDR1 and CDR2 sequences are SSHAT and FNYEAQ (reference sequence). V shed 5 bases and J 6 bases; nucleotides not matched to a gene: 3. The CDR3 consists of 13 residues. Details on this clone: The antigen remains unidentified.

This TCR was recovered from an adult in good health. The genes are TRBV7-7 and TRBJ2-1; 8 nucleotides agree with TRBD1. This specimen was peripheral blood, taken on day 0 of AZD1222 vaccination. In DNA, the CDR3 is TGTGCCAGCAGCGCCGACAGGGGCAATGAGCAGTTCTTC. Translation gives CASSADRGNEQFF.